Following are 30 T cell receptor beta chains from one sample sequenced in a study of T cell clonotyping in hematopoietic cell transplantation. As to time point: recipient sample about 28 days before transplant, after cytoreduction. Libraries were prepared by immunoSEQ multiplex PCR; TCRdb keeps only in-frame clonotypes and omits some of them. This table has around 13,000 clones, approximately 88% appearing once. The sample in question was peripheral blood mononuclear cells, obtained before stem cell transplant. Receptors originate from a man in his sixties with acute myeloid leukemia. Some clones in this sample may be carry-over from other donors' samples.

The rearrangement joins TRBV29-1 to TRBJ2-1; 8 nucleotides agree with TRBD2. The ends lost 7 bases at V and 5 bases at J; junction bases unmatched: 7. Germline values: CDR1 SQVTM, CDR2 ANQGSEA. The CDR3 length is 13 residues. Here the CDR3 reads CSAGQRGNNEQFF. The CDR3 region has the DNA TGCAGCGCAGGCCAGCGGGGGAACAATGAGCAGTTCTTC.

The chain carries TRBV6-5 and TRBJ2-1, with D tentatively TRBD2 (7 bases). CDR1 and CDR2 (germline): MNHEY, SVGAGI. The V end lost 6 bases, the J end lost 6 bases, and 15 bases lay between the germline ends. The CDR3 sequence is 14 residues long. CDR3 DNA sequence: TGTGCCAGCAGACGTCAGGGGAGGGTCAATGAGCAGTTCTTC. It yields the protein CASRRQGRVNEQFF.

The rearrangement uses TRBV6-6 and TRBJ1-5, with D perhaps matching TRBD1 (6 bases). Looked up from germline, CDR1 is MNHNY and CDR2 is SVGAGI (reference sequence). This CDR3 is 12 amino acids long. V was clipped by 7 bases and J by 7 bases, with 11 bases between them. The CDR3 loop reads CASTRGGQPQHF. CDR3 bases: TGTGCCAGCACCAGGGGAGGCCAGCCCCAGCATTTT.

The chain recombines TRBV29-1 with TRBJ1-1; D not resolved. In germline, CDR1 is SQVTM, CDR2 ANQGSEA. V was shortened by 5 bases and J by 2 bases, with 6 bases between the two germline ends. CDR3 length: 11 amino acids. The CDR3 DNA sequence: TGCAGCGTTCATAGAAACACTGAAGCTTTCTTT. The encoded protein is CSVHRNTEAFF.

This sequence joins TRBV5-1 and TRBJ2-7, with TRBD1 as a possible D gene (5 bases). V was cut by 4 bases and J by 6 bases, with 11 bases left in between. Germline CDR1 reads SGHRS; CDR2 reads YFSETQ. This CDR3 comprises 12 residues. CDR3 bases: TGCGCCAGCAGCCTGACAGATGTCGAGCAGTACTTC. It specifies CASSLTDVEQYF.

This clone was seen only once. The rearrangement uses TRBV6-1 and TRBJ1-2, with D hard to call. The CDR3 has 12 amino acids. Germline CDR1 reads MNHNS; CDR2 reads SASEGT. The V and J ends lost 0 bases and 6 bases respectively, with 5 bases between them. As DNA, the CDR3 is TGTGCCAGCAGTGAAGCTTACAATGGCTACACCTTC. It is translated as CASSEAYNGYTF.

The V call is TRBV7-9, the J call TRBJ1-2; 7 bases are a match to TRBD1. The CDR3 has 15 residues. In germline, CDR1 is SEHNR, CDR2 FQNEAQ (reference sequence). V shed 1 base and J 7 bases; nucleotides not matched to a gene: 9. The CDR3 loop is CASSLVARGATGYTF. The CDR3 coding sequence is TGTGCCAGCAGCTTAGTTGCCAGGGGGGCGACTGGCTACACCTTC.

The chain's CDR3 is CASSLVGADGYTF. CDR3 in DNA: TGTGCCAGCAGCTTAGTGGGGGCGGATGGCTACACCTTC. The rearrangement links TRBV7-2 to TRBJ1-2; D perhaps matches TRBD1 (6 bases). In germline, CDR1 is SGHTA, CDR2 FQGNSA. Trimming took 1 base from V and 6 from J, leaving 9 bases between them. The CDR3 loop spans 13 amino acids.

The V gene is TRBV28, the J gene TRBJ1-6; D uncertain. Trimming cost V 4 bases and J 0 bases, with 13 bases left between them. Germline CDR1 is MDHEN and CDR2 is SYDVKM. This CDR3 has 17 residues. Written as DNA, the CDR3 is TGTGCCAGCAGTTCCCGACTCGCGAGCTCCTATAATTCACCCCTCCACTTT. It is translated as CASSSRLASSYNSPLHF. The full variable domain, rest sourced from reference TRBV28 and TRBJ1-6, is DVKVTQSSRYLVKRTGEKVFLECVQDMDHENMFWYRQDPGLGLRLIYFSYDVKMKEKGDIPEGYSVSREKKERFSLILESASTNQTSMYLCASSSRLASSYNSPLHFGNGTRLTVT.

As DNA, the CDR3 is TGCGCCAGCAGCGCGGAAGGCGGGCTAGCGGGGACGAGCTCCTACAATGAGCAGTTCTTC. Translating gives CASSAEGGLAGTSSYNEQFF. The chain links TRBV5-1 to TRBJ2-1; 9 bases are shared with TRBD2. The junction had 17 bases not matched to a gene; V was cut back by 4 bases and J by 0 bases. The CDR3 contains 20 residues. Germline CDR1 reads SGHRS; CDR2 reads YFSETQ.

The chain combines TRBV6-6 with TRBJ2-5; D remains unclear. V was trimmed by 6 bases and J by 5 bases, leaving 16 bases between them. The germline CDR1 and CDR2 sequences are MNHNY and SVGAGI (reference sequence). This CDR3 region has 14 residues. The CDR3 here is CASSRAAPMETQYF. DNA for the CDR3: TGTGCCAGCAGCCGCGCCGCACCGATGGAGACCCAGTACTTC.

The J gene is TRBJ2-2, the V gene TRBV11-3; D perhaps matches TRBD2 (7 bases). The V gene lost 2 bases and the J gene lost 7 bases, with 11 bases spanning the gap. Per the germline V gene, CDR1 is SGHNT and CDR2 is YENEEA. The CDR3 loop spans 14 amino acids. The CDR3 DNA reads TGTGCCAGCAGCTTACGGGGGGCGAACGGGGAGCTGTTTTTT. Amino acids: CASSLRGANGELFF.

This chain connects TRBV9 to TRBJ2-1; D uncertain. Germline V gives CDR1 SGDLS, CDR2 YYNGEE. The CDR3 runs 11 residues. V was clipped by 6 bases and J by 5 bases, with 6 bases between them. The CDR3 DNA follows: TGTGCCAGCACCCTAGACAATGAGCAGTTCTTC. Amino acid sequence: CASTLDNEQFF. Variable domain in full (rest from reference TRBV9 and TRBJ2-1): DSGVTQTPKHLITATGQRVTLRCSPRSGDLSVYWYQQSLDQGLQFLIQYYNGEERAKGNILERFSAQQFPDLHSELNLSSLELGDSALYFCASTLDNEQFFGPGTRLTVL.

The rearrangement links TRBV2 to TRBJ2-7; D possibly corresponds to TRBD1 (6 bases). CDR1 is SNHLY, CDR2 FYNNEI, per germline. Trimming took 3 bases from V and 5 from J, leaving 17 bases between them. The CDR3 loop spans 15 amino acids. CDR3 sequence (DNA): TGTGCCAGCAGTGATAGGCGGATGAGGGGGAACGAGCAGTACTTC. It is translated as CASSDRRMRGNEQYF.

The gene calls are TRBV5-4 and TRBJ1-2; 7 positions match TRBD1. Germline V gene data show CDR1 as SGHNT and CDR2 as YYREEE (reference sequence). The CDR3 has 13 amino acids. V lost 7 bases to trimming and J lost 5 bases; unmatched junction nucleotides: 8. The DNA for the CDR3 is TGTGCCAGCGCCCAGGGGGTAGAATATGGCTACACCTTC. Its translation is CASAQGVEYGYTF. Variable domain in full (rest from reference TRBV5-4 and TRBJ1-2): ETGVTQSPTHLIKTRGQQVTLRCSSQSGHNTVSWYQQALGQGPQFIFQYYREEENGRGNFPPRFSGLQFPNYSSELNVNALELDDSALYLCASAQGVEYGYTFGSGTRLTVV.

The gene calls are TRBV7-3 and TRBJ2-5; 9 positions agree with TRBD2. The CDR3 is 13 residues long. The germline V gene has CDR1 SGHTA and CDR2 FQGTGA. V was clipped by 8 bases and J by 5 bases; unmatched bases: 6. CDR3 protein: CASGGGAGETQYF. The CDR3 DNA follows: TGTGCCAGCGGCGGGGGGGCCGGGGAGACCCAGTACTTC.

The J gene is TRBJ1-1, the V gene TRBV5-8, with unresolved D. V dropped 1 base and J dropped 1 base, with 5 bases sitting between them. The CDR3 is made up of 13 amino acids. Germline values: CDR1 SGHTS, CDR2 YDEGEE. The CDR3 sequence: CASSLIQNTEAFF. The CDR3 DNA reads TGTGCCAGCAGCTTGATACAGAACACTGAAGCTTTCTTT.

This sequence joins TRBV28 and TRBJ2-7, with a possible D match to TRBD1 (6 bases). Trimming pared 2 bases from V and 0 bases from J, leaving 17 bases between. The germline V gene encodes CDR1 MDHEN and CDR2 SYDVKM. There are 17 residues in the CDR3. CDR3 DNA: TGTGCCAGCAGTTTACCCGTCTTTGGACAGTTCTCCTACGAGCAGTACTTC. Translated, it gives CASSLPVFGQFSYEQYF. Using reference TRBV28 and TRBJ2-7 for the parts outside the CDR3, the full variable domain is DVKVTQSSRYLVKRTGEKVFLECVQDMDHENMFWYRQDPGLGLRLIYFSYDVKMKEKGDIPEGYSVSREKKERFSLILESASTNQTSMYLCASSLPVFGQFSYEQYFGPGTRLTVT.

DNA of the CDR3: TGTGCCTGGAGTCCTTCCGTATTTCCCAGGGGGCTGCCGGGCACAGATACGCAGTATTTT. Encoded protein: CAWSPSVFPRGLPGTDTQYF. The chain recombines TRBV30 with TRBJ2-3; TRBD1 agrees at 8 bases. Germline-derived CDR1 and CDR2 are GTSNPN and SVGIG (reference sequence). V was pared by 2 bases and J by 1 base, with 20 bases of the junction left unmatched. CDR3 length: 20 residues.

The J gene is TRBJ2-5, the V gene TRBV7-9; 7 nucleotides match TRBD2. With 5 bases clipped from V and 4 bases from J, the junction kept 10 bases outside the gene matches. The V gene's germline CDR1 is SEHNR and CDR2 FQNEAQ (reference sequence). The CDR3 extends over 15 amino acids. CDR3 in amino acids: CASSPGRVGRETQYF. In nucleotides, the CDR3 is TGTGCCAGCAGCCCAGGGAGGGTAGGGCGAGAGACCCAGTACTTC.

The V gene is TRBV6-4, the J gene TRBJ2-7; 7 bases map to TRBD1. Germline assignment: CDR1 MRHNA and CDR2 SNTAGT. The CDR3 is 14 amino acids. V lost 8 bases to trimming and J lost 3 bases; unmatched junction nucleotides: 10. The CDR3 nucleotides are TGTGCCAGCCGGCCCGGGACAGCCCTCTACGAGCAGTACTTC. This encodes CASRPGTALYEQYF.

J is TRBJ2-3 and V is TRBV2; the match to TRBD1 covers 12 bases. From germline, CDR1 is SNHLY and CDR2 FYNNEI. CDR3 length: 19 amino acids. Losses at the gene ends were 6 bases for V and 0 bases for J; bases not matched to a gene: 13. The chain's CDR3 is CASRTIRDRGLRSTDTQYF. The CDR3 region has the DNA TGTGCCAGCAGGACGATCCGGGACAGGGGGCTTCGGAGCACAGATACGCAGTATTTT.

This chain uses TRBV30 with TRBJ2-7; D tentatively fits TRBD1 or TRBD2 (5 bases each). This CDR3 has 13 residues. Germline-derived CDR1 and CDR2 are GTSNPN and SVGIG (reference sequence). The V gene lost 6 bases and the J gene lost 0 bases, with 12 bases spanning the gap. The CDR3: CACSGTGSYEQYF. CDR3 bases: TGTGCCTGCTCCGGGACGGGCTCCTACGAGCAGTACTTC.

This clone has only one observation. The V call is TRBV30, the J call TRBJ1-1; weak D call: TRBD1 (5 bases). The CDR3 is made up of 12 amino acids. Trimming took off 3 bases at V and 10 bases at J, with 15 bases between the two ends. The germline gives CDR1 GTSNPN, CDR2 SVGIG (reference sequence). The CDR3 sequence is CAWRGRIARAFF. CDR3 nucleotide sequence: TGTGCCTGGAGGGGACGGATAGCGCGAGCTTTCTTT.

V is TRBV10-3 and J is TRBJ1-1, with 7 nucleotides matching TRBD1. CDR3 size: 13 residues. V trimming: 4 bases; J trimming: 7 bases; junction bases outside the gene matches: 6. Germline assignment: CDR1 ENHRY and CDR2 SYGVKD. The CDR3 region has the DNA TGTGCCATCAGTGCCGGACAGGATGTTGAAGCTTTCTTT. Residues: CAISAGQDVEAFF.

The V call is TRBV4-1, the J call TRBJ1-1; 7 nucleotides line up with TRBD1. The CDR3 sequence is 13 residues long. The V gene's germline CDR1 is MGHRA and CDR2 YSYEKL. The V and J ends lost 3 bases and 8 bases, in that order; junction bases with no gene match: 6. CDR3 amino acids: CASSQNWDSEAFF. CDR3 DNA sequence: TGCGCCAGCAGCCAGAATTGGGACAGCGAAGCTTTCTTT.

The CDR3 region has the DNA TGTGCCAGCAGCTTAGAGGCGCAGGGGTACGAGCAGTACTTC. It is translated as CASSLEAQGYEQYF. This chain uses TRBV7-6 with TRBJ2-7; maybe TRBD1 (6 bases). V lost 1 base, J lost 4 bases, and 11 bases lay in between. From germline, CDR1 is SGHVS and CDR2 FNYEAQ. The CDR3 covers 14 residues.

This clone was recorded once. The chain recombines TRBV5-1 with TRBJ2-1; no firm D call. V was cut by 5 bases and J by 4 bases, with 10 bases left in between. The CDR3 spans 13 residues. CDR1 is SGHRS, CDR2 YFSETQ, per germline. CDR3 bases: TGCGCCAGCAGGGAAGGTCTTTACAATGAGCAGTTCTTC. Translation: CASREGLYNEQFF.

This clone appeared once. The chain is built from TRBV19 and TRBJ1-2, with unresolved D. This CDR3 contains 15 residues. CDR1 LNHDA and CDR2 SQIVND come from the germline V gene (reference sequence). Between the trimmed V and J ends, which lost 7 bases and 1 base, there was a span of 16 bases. CDR3 coding DNA: TGTGCCAGTATTTCTCAGGAGTTTGATAACTATGGCTACACCTTC. It encodes CASISQEFDNYGYTF.

The chain carries TRBV29-1 and TRBJ1-1; maybe TRBD1 (5 bases). With 2 bases removed from V and 1 base from J, the gap between germline ends came to 11 bases. The germline CDR1 and CDR2 sequences are SQVTM and ANQGSEA. The CDR3 covers 14 residues. The CDR3 DNA is TGCAGCGTTGAAAAGGACATAAGGAACACTGAAGCTTTCTTT. This gives the protein CSVEKDIRNTEAFF.